This record looks at one TCR beta chain sequence and its context. No antigen is known for it. Unstimulated regulatory T cells (CD4+CD25+CD127-), CD4+CD25- non-regulatory cells, CD4 and CD8 cells were FACS-sorted from thawed PBMCs. This sample is part of a study of Tregs in tolerant kidney transplant recipients. Findings and caveats of the study: Nucleotide sequences could not be compared across some patients' samples due to primer changes. The most relevant donor-specific Treg TCRbeta repertoire apparently came from expansion with activated donor B cells. Validation in larger populations is needed because few patients were studied.

The table came from immunoSEQ multiplex PCR; TCRdb's copy has only in-frame clones and leaves some out. This table has approximately 60,000 clones, around 98% appearing once. CDR3 length equals 15 residues. Germline V gene data show CDR1 as SGHDT and CDR2 as YYEEEE. The junction had 7 bases not matched to a gene; V was cut back by 2 bases and J by 6 bases. The chain links TRBV5-6 to TRBJ2-1; 8 bases agree with TRBD2. The source was Tregs from blood, collected before the transplant. The clonotype comes from a human donor who received a combined kidney and bone marrow transplant. CDR3 residues: CASSLMAGGGNEQFF. The CDR3 nucleotides are TGTGCCAGCAGCTTAATGGCGGGAGGTGGCAATGAGCAGTTCTTC.